Given below is one T cell receptor (beta chain) in context. What antigen it recognizes has not been identified. The record has no base qualities; no much larger clone is one base away. This record belongs to a study of beta chain features in type 1 diabetes (dated by TCRdb to 2016 to 2018). Concerning the study at large: Mean age, gender distribution, total cell number and subset yield did not differ between patients and healthy donors. A total of under 120,000,000 sorted cells were examined across all samples, and RNA yield correlated strongly with the number of cells per subset. The study compared the TCRB repertoires of sorted circulating CD4+ T cell subsets in recently diagnosed type 1 diabetes patients with those in matched healthy donors. Regulatory and stem cell-like memory subsets were isolated from only 8 patients and 8 healthy donors, whereas naive and central memory subsets came from all 30 or so donors.

A single peripheral blood draw of about 120 mL on average was collected from each donor into heparinised tubes. A BD FACSAria II was used to sort naive, central memory, regulatory and stem cell-like memory CD4+ T cells with a panel that included CD45RO, CCR7, CD25, CD127, CD95 and CD27. Every sorted population had a purity above 95%. PBMCs were isolated right away by Lymphoprep density gradient centrifugation and were stained directly, without culture. So that batch effects would be minimized, each experiment stained and sorted samples in pairs, pairing one healthy donor with one patient. The entire amount of isolated RNA was reverse transcribed using the High Capacity cDNA Reverse Transcription Kit, so the sequenced TCRB transcripts were expressed ones. Deep immunoSEQ sequencing was applied to naive, central memory and regulatory T cell samples, giving an average of approximately 4 million total reads per sample. Sorted cells were lysed in RLT buffer and RNA was extracted with DNase-treated RNeasy Micro or Mini kits, depending on cell number. Each cell subset was processed separately to prevent cross-contamination, with patient and healthy donor samples processed together. The immunoSEQ multiplex PCR was used to amplify TCRB sequences from cDNA, yielding 87-bp fragments that span the CDR3 region. Sequencing of the amplicons was performed on the Illumina HiSeq platform. The paper's data handling went like this. Synthetic template baselines were used to correct PCR bias computationally, reads within Hamming distance 2 were collapsed together, and singletons that could not be merged were discarded. Reads were aligned to IMGT to assign V, D and J genes, CDR3 length, and insertions or deletions at six rearrangement sites. Within each subset, clonotype counts were normalized to sorted cell number, and only after that were true diversity and Gini coefficients computed with the tcR R package. Repertoire sharing was quantified using the overlap coefficient calculated on TCRB nucleotide sequences. Out-of-frame TCRB sequences from naive cells were analyzed as a proxy for the pre-selection repertoire. TCRdb's version of the immuneACCESS table is confined to in-frame rearrangements and falls short of the full clone set. An unresolved V gene accounts for under half of the shortfall where checked; the remainder is of unknown origin. Clonal size and the V and J genes are those of that table, whereas D and trimming came from the DNA. In all, the sample holds 310,000 or so clones, and approximately 15% of those were seen once. The ten largest account for less than 0.02% of the sample.

Broad study findings and their caveats: At VDJ recombination sites, type 1 diabetes patients had fewer insertions and more deleted nucleotides, which implies abnormalities in thymic rearrangement. Sequencing cDNA rather than genomic DNA could over-represent highly expressing activated cells, although activation and CD3 levels did not differ between groups. In all four CD4+ subsets, TCRB CDR3 length was moderately but significantly shorter in type 1 diabetes patients. The naive, central memory and regulatory TCRB repertoires appeared to resemble one another more closely among patients than among healthy donors. Because the HLA sub-analyses included only small numbers of individuals, any influence of HLA type on TCRB rearrangement was left unresolved. Shorter templates might be favored by PCR, yet because patient and control samples were amplified and corrected together, any such skew would affect both groups equally.

The germline V gene provides CDR1 SGHTA and CDR2 FQGNSA. Taken from cysteine to phenylalanine, the CDR3 has 15 residues. Left in the record is the CDR3 DNA by itself, 45 bases read in frame from the first base. The V and J ends are trimmed by 1 base and 2 bases, leaving 10 bases between them. This receptor was identified in a man younger than 30 with type 1 diabetes. Sequenced material: naive CD4+ T cells from blood. The sample's cell subset or site label, decoded: true naive CD4+ T cells. Rearrangement joined TRBV7-2 to TRBJ2-3; the D gene is perhaps TRBD2, on 6 matching bases. The DNA is TGTGCCAGCAGCTTAGTTGGCGGGAACACAGATACGCAGTATTTT. Its protein is CASSLVGGNTDTQYF. With the portions outside the CDR3 filled from the reference TRBV7-2 and TRBJ2-3 genes, the complete variable region becomes GAGVSQSPSNKVTEKGKDVELRCDPISGHTALYWYRQSLGQGLEFLIYFQGNSAPDKSGLPSDRFSAERTGGSVSTLTIQRTQQEDSAVYLCASSLVGGNTDTQYFGPGTRLTVL.